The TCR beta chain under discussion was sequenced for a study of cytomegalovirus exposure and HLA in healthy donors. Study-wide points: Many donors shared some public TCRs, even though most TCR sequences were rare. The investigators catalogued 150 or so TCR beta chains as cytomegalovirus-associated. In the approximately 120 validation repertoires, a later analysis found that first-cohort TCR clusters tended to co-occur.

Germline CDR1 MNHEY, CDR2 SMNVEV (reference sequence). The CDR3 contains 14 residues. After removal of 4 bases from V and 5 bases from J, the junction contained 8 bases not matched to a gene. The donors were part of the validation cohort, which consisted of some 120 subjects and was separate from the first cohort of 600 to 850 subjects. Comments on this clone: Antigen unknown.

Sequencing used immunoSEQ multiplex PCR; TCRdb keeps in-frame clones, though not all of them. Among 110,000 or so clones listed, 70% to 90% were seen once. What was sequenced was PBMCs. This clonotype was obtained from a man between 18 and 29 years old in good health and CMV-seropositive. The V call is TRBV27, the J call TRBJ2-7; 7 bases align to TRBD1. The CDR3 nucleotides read TGTGCCAGCAGTTCGTCACTTGACAGGGACGAGCAGTACTTC. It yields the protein CASSSSLDRDEQYF.